This T cell receptor (beta chain) was captured by sequencing in a study of blood T cell repertoires in COVID-19. TCRdb's table, derived via immunoSEQ multiplex PCR, lists solely in-frame clones and lacks some. The sample contains more than 250,000 clones, around 86% of which appear only once. Germline V CDR1 and CDR2: MDHEN, SYDVKM. Trimming pared 8 bases from V and 2 bases from J, leaving 10 bases between. The CDR3 sequence is 12 residues long. This clone occurred once. The sample consisted of peripheral blood. This clonotype originated in a man in his fifties or sixties with active or convalescent COVID-19. V gene TRBV28 combines with J gene TRBJ2-7; TRBD1 might be the D (5 bases). The CDR3 loop reads CASGAATYEQYF. In DNA, the CDR3 is TGTGCCAGCGGGGCCGCTACCTACGAGCAGTACTTC.